One sample yielded the 14 T cell receptor beta chains listed below, sequenced in a study of T cell responses to AZD1222 COVID-19 vaccine (TCRdb year 2021). Library preparation employed the immunoSEQ multiplex PCR assay. This is the immuneACCESS table as TCRdb keeps it, with only in-frame sequences that have V and J called. A part of the clones is gone; compared with another copy, unresolved V genes explain less than half, and the rest is unexplained. Present in this sample are 140,000 to 150,000 clones, approximately 92% of which were seen just once. The leading ten clones occupy 1.5% to 2% of the sample. Taken with the paper, the label for time point translates to: baseline before first vaccination. The specimen was peripheral blood, collected on day 0 of AZD1222 vaccination. These receptor sequences come from an adult in good health.

The CDR3 reads CASSQRDSLFYGYTF. Written as DNA, the CDR3 is TGTGCCAGCAGCCAGCGTGACAGCTTATTCTATGGCTACACCTTC. The chain links TRBV5-6 to TRBJ1-2, with D possibly matching TRBD1 (5 bases). The V and J ends lost 4 bases and 4 bases respectively, with 17 bases between them. The CDR3 is made up of 15 amino acids. Germline-derived CDR1 and CDR2 are SGHDT and YYEEEE.

The sample holds a few counts of this clone. The V gene is TRBV16, the J gene TRBJ1-2; 8 positions agree with TRBD1. V shed 2 bases, J shed 5 bases, and the junction held 4 bases outside the gene matches. CDR1 and CDR2 (germline): KGHSY, FQNENV. The CDR3 is made up of 14 amino acids. The CDR3 DNA is TGTGCCAGCAGCCAACGGACAGGGAGTTATGGCTACACCTTC. Translated: CASSQRTGSYGYTF.

To note about this clone: A much larger clone is a single base away; this may be a read error. J is TRBJ2-7 and V is TRBV4-2; TRBD2 matches at 13 bases. Germline CDR1 and CDR2: LGHNA and YNFKEQ. V shed 4 bases and J 0 bases; nucleotides not matched to a gene: 0. The CDR3 sequence is 15 residues long. CDR3 region: CASSRTSGSSYEQYF. In nucleotides, the CDR3 is TGTGCCAGCAGCCGGACTAGCGGGAGCTCCTACGAGCAGTACTTC.

The J gene is TRBJ2-7, the V gene TRBV10-3; TRBD2 matches at 10 bases. Per germline, CDR1 ENHRY and CDR2 SYGVKD. Trimming at V came to 3 bases and at J to 3 bases, leaving 5 bases not matched to a gene. The CDR3 is 15 residues long. The CDR3 region has the DNA TGTGCCATCAGTGACCATAGCGGGAGGAGCTACGAGCAGTACTTC. Translating it yields CAISDHSGRSYEQYF.

V and J are TRBV4-1 and TRBJ1-1, with 7 bases matching TRBD1. The CDR3 is 13 residues long. Germline CDR1 and CDR2: MGHRA and YSYEKL. J gave up 8 bases and V 5 bases, and 8 bases lay outside the gene matches. Written as DNA, the CDR3 is TGCGCCAGCAGCGCCAAGACAGGGACCGAAGCTTTCTTT. Its translation: CASSAKTGTEAFF.

V gene TRBV28 combines with J gene TRBJ2-7; TRBD2 is a possible D gene (5 bases). V was trimmed by 6 bases and J by 0 bases, leaving 18 bases between them. Germline V gene sequence: CDR1 MDHEN, CDR2 SYDVKM. CDR3 length: 16 residues. The CDR3 reads CASSFDWAGFSYEQYF. The CDR3, as DNA: TGTGCCAGCAGCTTTGATTGGGCGGGTTTCTCCTACGAGCAGTACTTC.

The chain combines TRBV18 with TRBJ1-1, with D maybe TRBD1 (6 bases). In germline, CDR1 is KGHSH, CDR2 LQKENI. Trimming left V 0 bases short and J 7 bases short, with 9 bases between. There are 13 residues in the CDR3. CDR3 sequence (DNA): TGTGCCAGCTCACCACCGGGGGCGGATGAAGCTTTCTTT. This encodes CASSPPGADEAFF.

The chain uses TRBV5-1 and TRBJ2-1; D is possibly TRBD2 (5 bases). The V end was cut by 7 bases, the J end by 8 bases, with 19 bases between. CDR3 length: 14 residues. Germline V gives CDR1 SGHRS, CDR2 YFSETQ. In DNA, the CDR3 is TGCGCCAGCCGAACGACACACAGCGGCCATGAGCAGTTCTTC. Translation gives CASRTTHSGHEQFF.

This clone has just one count. This chain connects TRBV5-5 to TRBJ2-7; weak D call: TRBD2 (5 bases). In germline, CDR1 is SGHKS, CDR2 YYEKEE (reference sequence). The CDR3 extends over 12 amino acids. The V gene lost 2 bases and the J gene lost 7 bases, with 10 bases spanning the gap. For the CDR3, the DNA is TGTGCCAGCAGCTTCCCGTGGGAGGAGCAGTACTTC. It translates to CASSFPWEEQYF.

The V and J genes are TRBV11-3 and TRBJ1-1, with a possible D match to TRBD1 (5 bases). Trimming took off 4 bases at V and 7 bases at J, with 16 bases between the two ends. Germline V lookup: CDR1 SGHNT, CDR2 YENEEA. The CDR3 is made up of 14 amino acids. CDR3 region: CASSSRGGENEAFF. The CDR3 bases are TGTGCCAGCAGCTCTAGGGGCGGGGAGAATGAAGCTTTCTTT. Together with reference TRBV11-3 and TRBJ1-1, the CDR3 gives the full variable domain: EAGVVQSPRYKIIEKKQPVAFWCNPISGHNTLYWYLQNLGQGPELLIRYENEEAVDDSQLPKDRFSAERLKGVDSTLKIQPAELGDSAVYLCASSSRGGENEAFFGQGTRLTVV.

The V gene is TRBV7-6, the J gene TRBJ1-2; D not resolved. V was cut by 1 base and J by 6 bases, with 15 bases left in between. The CDR3 is 15 amino acids. Germline assignment: CDR1 SGHVS and CDR2 FNYEAQ. CDR3 in amino acids: CASSLEPGGHDGYTF. Written as DNA, the CDR3 is TGTGCCAGCAGCTTAGAACCAGGCGGGCATGATGGCTACACCTTC.

The chain joins TRBV2 to TRBJ1-1, with D possibly TRBD1 on 5 matching bases. V was trimmed by 8 bases and J by 3 bases, leaving 13 bases between them. Germline CDR1 is SNHLY and CDR2 is FYNNEI. This CDR3 region has 13 residues. CDR3 amino acids: CASEGSTYTEAFF. The CDR3 DNA reads as TGTGCCAGCGAGGGGTCTACCTACACTGAAGCTTTCTTT. The variable domain in full, with the rest retrieved from reference TRBV2 and TRBJ1-1, is EPEVTQTPSHQVTQMGQEVILRCVPISNHLYFYWYRQILGQKVEFLVSFYNNEISEKSEIFDDQFSVERPDGSNFTLKIRSTKLEDSAMYFCASEGSTYTEAFFGQGTRLTVV.

The V call is TRBV30, the J call TRBJ1-2, with D unclear. CDR3 size: 13 residues. Between the trimmed V and J ends, which lost 3 bases and 0 bases, there was a span of 8 bases. Germline V gene data show CDR1 as GTSNPN and CDR2 as SVGIG (reference sequence). The CDR3 coding sequence is TGTGCCTGGAGCTCGGCCACTAACTATGGCTACACCTTC. Translated: CAWSSATNYGYTF.

This clone has just one count. This chain uses TRBV6-8 with TRBJ1-5; TRBD1 matches at 8 bases. V lost 2 bases, J lost 0 bases, and 3 bases stayed unmatched. Germline CDR1 is MNHGY and CDR2 is SAAAGT. The CDR3 sequence is 16 residues long. The CDR3 here is CASSYRTGSSNQPQHF. The DNA of the CDR3 is TGTGCCAGCAGTTACCGGACAGGGAGTAGCAATCAGCCCCAGCATTTT.